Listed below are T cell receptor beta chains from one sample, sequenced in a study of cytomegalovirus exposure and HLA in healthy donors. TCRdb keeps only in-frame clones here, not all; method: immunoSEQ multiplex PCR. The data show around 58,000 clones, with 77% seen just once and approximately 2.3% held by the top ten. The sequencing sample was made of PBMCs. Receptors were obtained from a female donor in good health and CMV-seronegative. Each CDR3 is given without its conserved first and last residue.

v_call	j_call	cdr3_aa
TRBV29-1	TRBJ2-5	SVESGRGETQY
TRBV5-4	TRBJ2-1	GSSFPGLAVYNEQF
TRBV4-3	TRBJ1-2	ASSQEALPNYGYT
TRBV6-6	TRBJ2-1	ASSYGGGSSYNEQF
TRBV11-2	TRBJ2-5	ASSFAGSETQY
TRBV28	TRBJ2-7	ASSQDREEY
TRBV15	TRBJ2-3	ATSRDRLPTDTQY
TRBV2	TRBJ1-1	ASRLDRGDTEAF
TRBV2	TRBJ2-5	ASSRDRQETQY
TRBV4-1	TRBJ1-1	ASSRGELRMNTEAF
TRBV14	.	ASSPGYEQY
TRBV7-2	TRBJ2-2	ASSFKPSAGELF
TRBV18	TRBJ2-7	ASSPQTGGREQY
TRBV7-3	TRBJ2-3	ASSLNGMGTSAHTQY
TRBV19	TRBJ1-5	ASTAGQGNQPQH
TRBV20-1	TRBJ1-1	SARGAGEAF
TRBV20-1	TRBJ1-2	SARTDDGYT
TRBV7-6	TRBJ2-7	ASSFPGVNYEQY
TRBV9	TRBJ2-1	ASRVVDRNNEQF
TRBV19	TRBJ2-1	ASRPNPGREGNEQF
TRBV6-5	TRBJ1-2	ASSSLVSGYT
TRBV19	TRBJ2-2	ASRRTPGQPNTGELF
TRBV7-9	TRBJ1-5	ASTGTGSNQPQH
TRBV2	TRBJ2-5	ASSRLAGGPGGETQY
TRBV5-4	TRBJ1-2	ASSPNHITANYGYT
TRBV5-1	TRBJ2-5	ASSPPGGGETQY
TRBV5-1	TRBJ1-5	ASSLGVQGDFNQPQH
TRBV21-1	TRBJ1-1	ASRPKEGTEAF
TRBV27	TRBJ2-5	ASNPQAGMETQY
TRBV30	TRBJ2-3	AWSPRELGTDTQY
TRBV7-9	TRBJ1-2	ASSLERTYGYT
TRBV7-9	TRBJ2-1	ASSFGTDEQF
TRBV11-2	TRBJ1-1	ASSYTGARNTEAF
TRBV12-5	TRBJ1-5	ASGLKGDNQPQH
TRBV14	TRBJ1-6	ASSQRQGAGSPLH
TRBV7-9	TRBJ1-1	ASSSRRGPQTEAF
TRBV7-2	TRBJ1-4	ASSRPSGAGYNEKLF
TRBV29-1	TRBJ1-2	SVDERTGEWYGYT
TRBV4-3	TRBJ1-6	ASSQSIIGVQSTSYNSPLH
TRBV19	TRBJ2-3	ASTAGDTQY
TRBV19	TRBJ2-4	ASSRPALAKNIQY
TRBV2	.	ASSMQRGNGNTIY
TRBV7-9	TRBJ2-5	ASSLVGWTGALGETQY
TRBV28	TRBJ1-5	ASRTYRPANQPQH
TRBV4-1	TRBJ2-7	ASSRGLAAPYEQY
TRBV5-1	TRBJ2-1	ASSLVASNNEQF
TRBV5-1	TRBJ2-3	ASSLQSGGTSTDTQY
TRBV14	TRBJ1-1	ASSGHGEAF
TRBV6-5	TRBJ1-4	ASSYARTGPNEKLF
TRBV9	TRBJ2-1	ASTLTSGSDNEQF